Here is one T cell receptor beta chain with its context. Its antigen is unknown. This entry belongs to a study of blood T cells in healthy people across ages. Overall study results and limits: Naive T cell percentage showed a strong correlation with the diversity of TCR beta.

For the second PCR, which ran for about 6 to 12 cycles, a sample-barcoded 5' primer and a J-beta primer mix were used. Each cDNA molecule was tagged by a template-switch adaptor with 12 random nucleotides. Each CDR3 protein is one row after TCRdb ran MiXCR on the 5' RACE reads. The sample has 2 million or so distinct CDR3 sequences, about 49% seen once. Trimming cost V 4 bases and J 0 bases; bases outside gene matches: 9. The CDR3 extends over 16 amino acids. From germline, CDR1 is SGHRS and CDR2 YFSETQ. V and J are TRBV5-1 and TRBJ1-1, with 7 bases fitting TRBD1. The receptor was isolated from a woman aged 40 to 50 in good health. The sample taken for sequencing was blood. The CDR3: CASSMGQTRLNTEAFF. CDR3 nucleotides: TGCGCCAGCAGCATGGGACAGACTAGACTGAACACTGAAGCTTTCTTT.